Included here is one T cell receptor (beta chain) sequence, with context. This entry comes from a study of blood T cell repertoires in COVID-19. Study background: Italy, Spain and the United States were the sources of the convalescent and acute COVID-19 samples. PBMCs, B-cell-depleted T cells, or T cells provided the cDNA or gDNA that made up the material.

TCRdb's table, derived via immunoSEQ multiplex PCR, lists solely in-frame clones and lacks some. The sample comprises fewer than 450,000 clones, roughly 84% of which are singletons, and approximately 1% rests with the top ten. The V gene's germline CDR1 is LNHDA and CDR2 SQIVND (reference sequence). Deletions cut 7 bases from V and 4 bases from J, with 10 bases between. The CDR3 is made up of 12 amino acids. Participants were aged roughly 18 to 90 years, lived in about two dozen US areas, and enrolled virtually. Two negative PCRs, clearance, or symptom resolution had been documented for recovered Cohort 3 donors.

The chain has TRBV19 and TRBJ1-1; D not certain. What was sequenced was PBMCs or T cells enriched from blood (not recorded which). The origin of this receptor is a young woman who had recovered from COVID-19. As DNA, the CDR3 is TGTGCCAGTATGTGGCGGGGCACTGAAGCTTTCTTT. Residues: CASMWRGTEAFF.